This TCR beta chain was sequenced in a study of T cell changes during pregnancy in multiple sclerosis. The CDR3 covers 17 residues. With 5 bases removed from V and 0 bases from J, the gap between germline ends came to 19 bases. Germline V lookup: CDR1 SEHNR, CDR2 FQNEAQ (reference sequence). Only in-frame clones appear in the TCRdb table, and some are missing; sequencing was by immunoSEQ multiplex PCR. The sample consists of 60,000 to 75,000 clones, over 85% of them appearing once. The specimen was CD8+ T cells from peripheral blood mononuclear cells, collected in the second trimester of pregnancy. V is TRBV7-9 and J is TRBJ1-2, with D possibly TRBD1 on 6 matching bases. The TCR was taken from a female donor with multiple sclerosis, enrolled in a pregnancy study. The CDR3 sequence is CASSQPWGRGTNYGYTF. The CDR3 nucleotides are TGTGCCAGCAGCCAACCCTGGGGCAGGGGAACTAACTATGGCTACACCTTC.